Below are 13 T cell receptor beta chains sequenced from a single sample in a study of blood T cell repertoires in COVID-19. Libraries were prepared by immunoSEQ multiplex PCR; TCRdb keeps only in-frame clonotypes and omits some of them. The sample contains 20,000 to 30,000 clones, 86% of which appear only once. The specimen was peripheral blood. Receptors originate from a man aged 45-65 years with active COVID-19.

V gene TRBV5-4 combines with J gene TRBJ1-6; unclear D gene. V gave up 4 bases and J gave up 0 bases, with 11 bases separating them. The CDR3 is made up of 16 amino acids. Germline loops: CDR1 SGHNT, CDR2 YYREEE (reference sequence). CDR3 nucleotides: TGTGCCAGCAGCCAGGACTGGAGCTCCTATAATTCACCCCTCCACTTT. The encoded protein is CASSQDWSSYNSPLHF.

This clone was observed a single time. The rearrangement uses TRBV6-8 and TRBJ2-7, with D possibly TRBD2 on 7 matching bases. Germline V gene sequence: CDR1 MNHGY, CDR2 SAAAGT. The CDR3 length is 15 residues. Trimming removed 2 bases from V and 6 bases from J, with 17 bases in between. In nucleotides, the CDR3 is TGTGCCAGCAGTTACCACCGGGAGGCAGGGGTCGAGCAGTACTTC. It yields the protein CASSYHREAGVEQYF.

This clone appeared a single time. The chain joins TRBV5-1 to TRBJ2-7, with 10 bases matching TRBD1. Trimming cost V 0 bases and J 2 bases; bases outside gene matches: 2. This CDR3 is built from 15 residues. CDR1 and CDR2 from the germline V gene are SGHRS and YFSETQ. CDR3 loop: CASSLGQGATYEQYF. CDR3 bases: TGCGCCAGCAGCTTGGGACAGGGGGCAACCTACGAGCAGTACTTC.

The genes are TRBV5-4 and TRBJ1-1; D is uncertain. The V and J ends lost 0 bases and 6 bases respectively, with 9 bases between them. This CDR3 is 13 amino acids long. Germline V CDR1 and CDR2: SGHNT, YYREEE (reference sequence). The CDR3 sequence: CASSLAAQSEAFF. The CDR3 coding sequence is TGTGCCAGCAGCTTGGCCGCGCAATCTGAAGCTTTCTTT.

The chain is built from TRBV4-3 and TRBJ2-7; 12 nucleotides agree with TRBD2. Trimming took 0 bases from V and 3 from J; bases not matched to a gene: 15. The CDR3 contains 20 residues. CDR1 and CDR2 from the germline V gene are LGHNA and YSLEER. The CDR3: CASSQDLAGAGLAGIYEQYF. DNA of the CDR3: TGCGCCAGCAGCCAAGATCTGGCAGGCGCGGGACTAGCGGGTATCTACGAGCAGTACTTC.

The chain carries TRBV5-6 and TRBJ2-7, with 9 bases identical to TRBD1. CDR3 length: 15 amino acids. In germline, CDR1 is SGHDT, CDR2 YYEEEE. V lost 4 bases to trimming and J lost 0 bases; unmatched junction nucleotides: 5. CDR3 bases: TGTGCCAGCAGCCCCCCGGGACAGGGCTCCTACGAGCAGTACTTC. It yields the protein CASSPPGQGSYEQYF.

The rearrangement joins TRBV19 to TRBJ1-5, with TRBD1 matching over 9 bases. Trimming removed 3 bases from V and 2 bases from J; junction bases left unmatched: 17. The CDR3 is made up of 20 amino acids. CDR1 is LNHDA, CDR2 SQIVND, per germline (reference sequence). The CDR3 nucleotides read TGTGCCAGTAGTATCGGGCCTTGGAACAGGGGGCGCTTGGGCAATCAGCCCCAGCATTTT. It codes for CASSIGPWNRGRLGNQPQHF.

The chain carries TRBV2 and TRBJ1-1; the D gene is possibly TRBD1 (6 bases). Per germline, CDR1 SNHLY and CDR2 FYNNEI. The germline V and J ends were trimmed by 3 bases and 5 bases, with 16 bases remaining between them. This CDR3 contains 15 residues. CDR3 residues: CASSEGYGGRTEAFF. The CDR3 region has the DNA TGTGCCAGCAGTGAGGGTTACGGGGGGCGAACTGAAGCTTTCTTT.

By sample fraction, this clone is medium-sized. The chain links TRBV7-6 to TRBJ2-1; 8 bases agree with TRBD1. V trimming: 1 base; J trimming: 3 bases; junction bases outside the gene matches: 2. The CDR3 totals 15 residues. CDR1 SGHVS and CDR2 FNYEAQ come from the germline V gene. CDR3 sequence (DNA): TGTGCCAGCAGCTTAGAGACAGGGGTCTACAATGAGCAGTTCTTC. Translation gives CASSLETGVYNEQFF.

CDR3 residues: CASSQSGAGANVLTF. The CDR3 DNA is TGTGCCAGCAGCCAGTCGGGGGCTGGGGCCAACGTCCTGACTTTC. The chain recombines TRBV2 with TRBJ2-6; D is perhaps TRBD2 (6 bases). Trimming removed 6 bases from V and 2 bases from J, with 11 bases in between. Germline CDR1 and CDR2: SNHLY and FYNNEI. The CDR3 has 15 amino acids.

V is TRBV12-1 and J is TRBJ2-1; the table gives TRBD2 as D, unverified against the DNA. TRBV12-1 is a recognized pseudogene. The CDR3 extends over 16 amino acids. CDR3 bases: TGTGCCAGCACCCCCGCCGGACTAGCGGGAGGCTATGAGCAGTTCTTC. Encoded protein: CASTPAGLAGGYEQFF.

The chain links TRBV19 to TRBJ1-5; 7 nucleotides match TRBD1. The CDR3 has 16 amino acids. V dropped 4 bases and J dropped 0; count of bases not matched to a gene: 6. CDR1 and CDR2 from the germline V gene are LNHDA and SQIVND (reference sequence). This CDR3 is CASSRGGSNSNQPQHF. CDR3 nucleotide sequence: TGTGCCAGTAGTAGAGGGGGCTCCAATAGCAATCAGCCCCAGCATTTT.

This clone was seen a single time. The gene calls are TRBV6-6 and TRBJ2-7, with unresolved D. Trimming removed 7 bases at V and 7 bases at J, with 11 bases between. Germline V CDR1 and CDR2: MNHNY, SVGAGI (reference sequence). CDR3 length equals 11 residues. This chain's CDR3 is CASTALQEQYF. CDR3 DNA: TGTGCCAGCACAGCCCTACAGGAGCAGTACTTC.